A selection of T cell receptor beta chains follows, all from one sample in a study of T cell changes during pregnancy in multiple sclerosis. Clones were read by immunoSEQ multiplex PCR, and TCRdb kept only the in-frame ones, dropping some. The repertoire includes 35,000 to 45,000 clones, 92% of them detected once, and 10% to 15% sits in the top ten. This specimen was CD8+ T cells from peripheral blood mononuclear cells, taken in the first trimester of pregnancy. Receptors originate from a female donor with multiple sclerosis, enrolled in a pregnancy study. Both conserved end residues are part of each CDR3. D genes are given only for firm matches. The size of a clone is reported for some rows only, either as once, few or many, or as a class for expanded clones.

V	D	J	size	CDR3	DNA
TRBV7-8	-	TRBJ2-5	-	CASSDRDFQETQYF	TGTGCCAGCAGTGACCGGGACTTTCAAGAGACCCAGTACTTC
TRBV2	TRBD1	TRBJ2-3	-	CASMEDRGLIDTQYF	TGTGCCAGCATGGAGGACAGGGGGTTAATAGATACGCAGTATTTT
TRBV6-6	TRBD1	TRBJ2-1	-	CASTFTGDNEQFF	TGTGCCAGCACCTTCACAGGGGACAATGAGCAGTTCTTC
TRBV7-3	-	TRBJ1-1	few	CASSPQGIPEAFF	TGTGCCAGCAGCCCCCAGGGGATCCCTGAAGCTTTCTTT
TRBV18	TRBD2	TRBJ2-3	-	CASSLGDARGVTDTQYF	TGTGCCAGCTCACTAGGGGACGCACGGGGGGTCACAGATACGCAGTATTTT
TRBV30	-	TRBJ2-2	-	CAWSVIRGTGELFF	TGTGCCTGGAGTGTCATCCGGGGAACCGGGGAGCTGTTTTTT
TRBV7-9	TRBD1	TRBJ2-5	-	CASSVFDRGETQYF	TGTGCCAGCAGCGTATTCGACAGGGGGGAGACCCAGTACTTC
TRBV6-6	-	TRBJ2-3	-	CASSYSMSSLTDTQYF	TGTGCCAGCAGTTACTCGATGTCGAGTCTCACAGATACGCAGTATTTT
TRBV4-1	TRBD1	TRBJ1-3	-	CASSQDLSRGPGNTIYF	TGCGCCAGCAGCCAAGATCTCTCCAGGGGGCCTGGAAACACCATATATTTT
TRBV21-1	-	TRBJ2-7	-	CASLETGGRNEQYF	TGTGCCAGCCTAGAGACGGGGGGGAGGAACGAGCAGTACTTC
TRBV29-1	-	TRBJ2-1	-	CSFNGQNNEQFF	TGCAGCTTTAACGGACAGAACAATGAGCAGTTCTTC
TRBV4-2	TRBD2	TRBJ2-7	-	CASSQRASGGADEQYF	TGTGCCAGCAGCCAACGAGCTAGCGGGGGGGCAGACGAGCAGTACTTC
TRBV15	-	TRBJ2-7	-	CATSSGTYEQYF	TGTGCCACCAGCAGTGGCACCTACGAGCAGTACTTC
TRBV27	-	TRBJ2-2	-	CASSYWGAGELFF	TGTGCCAGCAGTTATTGGGGAGCCGGGGAGCTGTTTTTT
TRBV13	-	TRBJ2-2	-	CASSLGQGPHPGELFF	TGTGCCAGCAGCTTAGGCCAGGGTCCCCACCCCGGGGAGCTGTTTTTT
TRBV5-1	-	TRBJ2-7	-	CASSSWGGNEQYF	TGCGCCAGCAGCTCTTGGGGCGGTAACGAGCAGTACTTC
TRBV6-5	-	TRBJ1-2	once	CASSYSEGNYGYTF	TGTGCCAGCAGTTACTCGGAGGGCAACTATGGCTACACCTTC
TRBV4-1	-	TRBJ2-2	once	CASSPTTNTGELFF	TGCGCCAGCAGCCCAACAACGAACACCGGGGAGCTGTTTTTT
TRBV5-1	TRBD2	TRBJ2-5	-	CASSTNLAGGPWWQETQYF	TGCGCCAGCAGCACCAATCTAGCGGGGGGTCCCTGGTGGCAAGAGACCCAGTACTTC
TRBV30	-	TRBJ1-5	once	CAWSVQGLGQPQHF	TGTGCCTGGAGTGTACAGGGTCTAGGCCAGCCCCAGCATTTT
TRBV4-1	-	TRBJ2-5	-	CASSQDGAGGTQYF	TGCGCCAGCAGCCAAGATGGGGCCGGCGGGACCCAGTACTTC
TRBV2	TRBD2	TRBJ2-2	-	CASSEAGPGLAGAKTTGELFF	TGTGCCAGCAGTGAAGCGGGACCAGGACTAGCGGGGGCAAAGACGACCGGGGAGCTGTTTTTT
TRBV4-2	TRBD1	TRBJ2-3	-	CASSLGTGDADTQYF	TGTGCCAGCAGCCTCGGGACAGGGGACGCAGATACGCAGTATTTT
TRBV5-1	TRBD1	TRBJ1-2	few	CASSLPGGHYGYTF	TGCGCCAGCAGCTTGCCAGGGGGCCACTATGGCTACACCTTC
TRBV5-8	-	TRBJ2-3	-	CASSSQVQTNTDTQYF	TGTGCCAGCAGCTCTCAAGTACAGACCAACACAGATACGCAGTATTTT
TRBV10-3	-	TRBJ1-2	-	CAISEFGVTYGYTF	TGTGCCATCAGTGAGTTCGGAGTAACCTATGGCTACACCTTC
TRBV5-5	TRBD2	TRBJ2-7	-	CASSLAAPGGSYEQYF	TGTGCCAGCAGCCTGGCCGCCCCGGGGGGCTCCTACGAGCAGTACTTC
TRBV11-2	-	TRBJ2-1	-	CASSLGLDNEQFF	TGTGCCAGCAGCTTAGGACTAGACAATGAGCAGTTCTTC
TRBV9	-	TRBJ2-3	-	CASSHGGVAESTDTQYF	TGTGCCAGCAGCCACGGTGGAGTAGCGGAAAGCACAGATACGCAGTATTTT
TRBV13	TRBD2	TRBJ2-1	-	CASSPGLAGGHEQFF	TGTGCCAGCAGCCCCGGACTAGCGGGGGGGCATGAGCAGTTCTTC
TRBV5-1	-	TRBJ2-7	-	CASSLWTDYEQYF	TGCGCCAGCAGCTTGTGGACAGACTACGAGCAGTACTTC